The sample holds a few counts of the clone carrying this T cell receptor beta chain. Antigen unknown. This sample is drawn from a study of beta chain features in type 1 diabetes. As every portion of the isolated RNA was reverse transcribed, the sequencing read expressed TCRB transcripts. Produced via immunoSEQ multiplex PCR; TCRdb's table is partial and in-frame only. The sample consists of a few hundred thousand clones, about a tenth of them appearing once. General study points: The naive, central memory and Treg TCRB repertoires showed an apparent similarity that was greater among patients than among healthy donors. There was a moderate but significant shortening of TCRB CDR3s in all four CD4+ subsets of Type 1 diabetes patients.

The TCR was taken from a man aged 25-45 years with type 1 diabetes. Material: naive CD4+ T cells from blood.

Here the CDR3 reads CASSLSAAPGGEQYF. The CDR3 nucleotides are TGTGCCAGCAGTTTAAGCGCAGCCCCAGGAGGCGAGCAGTACTTC. V and J are TRBV28 and TRBJ2-7, with D possibly matching TRBD2 (5 bases). Deletions cut 2 bases from V and 6 bases from J, with 17 bases between. The CDR3 sequence is 15 residues long. Germline V gives CDR1 MDHEN, CDR2 SYDVKM.